This entry lists 23 T cell receptor beta chains sequenced from one sample in a study of vaccination and CD4 T cells after COVID-19. The Oncomine TCR Beta short-read assay sequenced DNA from cultured CD4+ T cells. TCRdb re-called the PCR reads with MiXCR, one entry per CDR3 protein. The table shows approximately 18,000 distinct CDR3 sequences, with roughly 50% occurring only once. Treatment: roughly ten-day PBMC culture with coronavirus spike peptide pools or control peptides (ViraFEST assay). These receptors' targets are unknown. The sequencing input was CD4+ T cells from blood, cultured in vitro. The source of these receptors is a human donor who had recovered from COVID-19.

In its sample, this clonotype was seen a few times. CDR3 coding DNA: TGTGCCAGCAGCCCCTCCTTCGGGGGGCGTAGCACAGATACGCAGTATTTT. Translation: CASSPSFGGRSTDTQYF. J is TRBJ2-3 and V is TRBV27, with a weak D call TRBD2 (7 bases). The V gene's germline CDR1 is MNHEY and CDR2 SMNVEV (reference sequence). CDR3 length equals 17 residues. V gave up 6 bases and J gave up 0 bases, with 19 bases separating them.

There are a few counts of this clonotype. V gene TRBV20-1 combines with J gene TRBJ1-5; no clear D. Looked up from germline, CDR1 is DFQATT and CDR2 is SNEGSKA (reference sequence). Trimming removed 5 bases at V and 5 bases at J, with 13 bases between. The CDR3 loop spans 13 amino acids. The CDR3 DNA is TGCAGTGCTTACAGCCTTTTGGATCAGCCCCAGCATTTT. Translating it yields CSAYSLLDQPQHF.

As concerns this clonotype: Since a much larger clone is just one base distant, this may be a read error. The chain employs TRBV15 and TRBJ2-3; 10 nucleotides match TRBD2. From germline, CDR1 is LNHNV and CDR2 YYDKDF (reference sequence). This CDR3 is built from 13 residues. The CDR3: CATNRESLAGKYF. The CDR3 DNA reads as TGTGCCACCAACAGAGAGTCACTAGCGGGAAAGTATTTT. The variable domain in full, with the rest retrieved from reference TRBV15 and TRBJ2-3, is DAMVIQNPRYQVTQFGKPVTLSCSQTLNHNVMYWYQQKSSQAPKLLFHYYDKDFNNEADTPDNFQSRRPNTSFCFLDIRSPGLGDTAMYLCATNRESLAGKYFGPGTRLTVL.

This clonotype was recorded a few times. The V call is TRBV7-6, the J call TRBJ2-5; no clear D. V dropped 3 bases and J dropped 5 bases, with 10 bases sitting between them. Germline values: CDR1 SGHVS, CDR2 FNYEAQ. The CDR3 runs 13 residues. The CDR3 loop reads CASSFGLRETQYF. CDR3 in DNA: TGTGCCAGCAGCTTTGGGCTCCGGGAGACCCAGTACTTC.

This sequence joins TRBV20-1 and TRBJ1-2; 7 nucleotides match TRBD1. Trimming at V came to 5 bases and at J to 2 bases, leaving 14 bases not matched to a gene. CDR1 and CDR2 from the germline V gene are DFQATT and SNEGSKA (reference sequence). The CDR3 has 16 amino acids. The CDR3 loop is CSAPRTGISMNYGYTF. CDR3 nucleotides: TGCAGTGCTCCTCGGACAGGAATCTCAATGAACTATGGCTACACCTTC.

The chain employs TRBV20-1 and TRBJ2-7, with TRBD1 matching 9 bases. V lost 3 bases to trimming and J lost 5 bases; unmatched junction nucleotides: 11. CDR3 length: 15 amino acids. The germline V gene has CDR1 DFQATT and CDR2 SNEGSKA (reference sequence). The CDR3 DNA follows: TGCAGTGCTAGGTCCTGGACAGGGGCGATAGACGAGCAGTACTTC. Translating it yields CSARSWTGAIDEQYF.

This sequence joins TRBV6-1 and TRBJ1-5; D gene unclear. CDR1 MNHNS and CDR2 SASEGT come from the germline V gene. V lost 10 bases, J lost 0 bases, and 10 bases lay in between. The CDR3 runs 13 residues. CDR3 nucleotides: TGTGCCACCGCCCTTGATAGCAATCAGCCCCAGCATTTT. This translates into CATALDSNQPQHF.

This clonotype was recorded a few times. J is TRBJ1-4 and V is TRBV7-2; TRBD1 matches 7 bases. V shed 5 bases, J shed 10 bases, and the junction held 7 bases outside the gene matches. There are 13 residues in the CDR3. Germline CDR1 SGHTA, CDR2 FQGNSA. Here the CDR3 DNA reads TGTGCCAGCAGCATAACCGCAGGGGGAAAACTGTTTTTT. Amino acids: CASSITAGGKLFF.

V and J are TRBV20-1 and TRBJ2-3, with D maybe TRBD1 (6 bases). CDR1 and CDR2 from the germline V gene are DFQATT and SNEGSKA (reference sequence). This CDR3 is built from 14 residues. Trimming pared 6 bases from V and 2 bases from J, leaving 15 bases between. DNA of the CDR3: TGCAGTGCCAACGAGAGGGGGTACACAGATACGCAGTATTTT. It codes for CSANERGYTDTQYF.

This clonotype showed up just a few times. The chain links TRBV10-3 to TRBJ2-7, with 12 bases fitting TRBD1. Germline trimming cut 3 bases from V and 6 bases from J; bases unmatched to any gene: 12. From germline, CDR1 is ENHRY and CDR2 SYGVKD. This CDR3 is 17 amino acids long. CDR3 DNA: TGTGCCATCAGTGAACCCAAGGGGGGACAGGGGGCTGGCGAGCAGTACTTC. Encoded protein: CAISEPKGGQGAGEQYF.

The V and J genes are TRBV12-3 or TRBV12-4 and TRBJ2-1, with 10 bases aligning to TRBD1. The CDR3 length is 15 residues. V was pared by 5 bases and J by 8 bases, with 9 bases of the junction left unmatched. The CDR3 spells CASSLTGTGDDEQFF. The DNA for the CDR3 is TGTGCCAGCAGTCTTACCGGGACAGGGGACGATGAGCAGTTCTTC.

The chain joins TRBV7-9 to TRBJ2-1; possibly TRBD1 for D (6 bases). Trimming removed 5 bases from V and 12 bases from J, with 17 bases in between. This CDR3 has 13 residues. Germline-derived CDR1 and CDR2 are SEHNR and FQNEAQ (reference sequence). The CDR3 region has the DNA TGTGCCAGCAGCCCCAGTGCCACAGGGAGGCAGTTCTTC. Its protein product is CASSPSATGRQFF.

The CDR3 DNA follows: TGTGCCAGCAGTCGGCATTCCGGGGAGCTGTTTTTT. Translating it yields CASSRHSGELFF. The gene calls are TRBV27 and TRBJ2-2; D uncertain. V lost 5 bases and J 6 bases, leaving 7 bases between the germline ends. There are 12 residues in the CDR3. Germline assignment: CDR1 MNHEY and CDR2 SMNVEV (reference sequence).

V and J are TRBV4-3 and TRBJ1-1, with D perhaps TRBD1 (5 bases). The CDR3 sequence is 15 residues long. Deletions cut 1 base from V and 5 bases from J, with 14 bases between. Per the germline V gene, CDR1 is LGHNA and CDR2 is YSLEER. CDR3 nucleotide sequence: TGCGCCAGCAGCCAAGTCTCAGGGAAAGGAACTGAAGCTTTCTTT. Its protein product is CASSQVSGKGTEAFF.

This clonotype turned up a few times. CDR3 amino acids: CASSGTGRQPQHF. The CDR3 coding sequence is TGTGCCAGCAGTGGGACAGGGAGGCAGCCCCAGCATTTT. The genes are TRBV12-3 or TRBV12-4 and TRBJ1-5; TRBD1 matches 9 bases. The CDR3 is made up of 13 amino acids. The trim removed 5 bases at V and 7 bases at J, leaving 3 bases unmatched.

V is TRBV2 and J is TRBJ1-2; the D gene is possibly TRBD1 (6 bases). The CDR3 consists of 15 residues. In germline, CDR1 is SNHLY, CDR2 FYNNEI. The V gene lost 4 bases and the J gene lost 2 bases, with 14 bases spanning the gap. CDR3 nucleotide sequence: TGTGCCAGCAGTGTTCGGGGACAAAAAAACTATGGCTACACCTTC. Protein: CASSVRGQKNYGYTF.

This clonotype turned up a few times. V is TRBV6-2 or TRBV6-3 and J is TRBJ1-5; D remains ambiguous. CDR1 and CDR2 from the germline V gene are MNHEY and SVGEGT. Trimming left V 0 bases short and J 7 bases short, with 10 bases between. The CDR3 has 14 amino acids. The CDR3 DNA follows: TGTGCCAGCAGTTACTCGACAACAGAGCAGCCCCAGCATTTT. Encoded protein: CASSYSTTEQPQHF.

This chain uses TRBV7-9 with TRBJ2-7; the D gene is possibly TRBD2 (6 bases). This CDR3 is 14 amino acids long. Germline lookup yields CDR1 SEHNR and CDR2 FQNEAQ (reference sequence). Trimming stripped 2 bases from V and 5 bases from J, with 13 bases between. CDR3 sequence: CASSLKGLGNEQYF. CDR3 in DNA: TGTGCCAGCAGCTTAAAGGGACTTGGTAACGAGCAGTACTTC.

This clonotype was seen only once. The J gene is TRBJ1-4, the V gene TRBV7-2, with D perhaps TRBD1 (5 bases). The CDR3 runs 13 residues. Trimming took off 3 bases at V and 5 bases at J, with 7 bases between the two ends. Germline CDR1 and CDR2: SGHTA and FQGNSA. The CDR3 reads CASSFTGNEKLFF. Written as DNA, the CDR3 is TGTGCCAGCAGCTTCACAGGAAATGAAAAACTGTTTTTT.

V is TRBV18 and J is TRBJ1-1; D is uncertain. CDR1 is KGHSH and CDR2 is LQKENI in the germline V gene. The V and J ends lost 3 bases and 2 bases respectively, with 7 bases between them. This CDR3 is built from 13 residues. CDR3 sequence reads: CASSPVPNTEAFF. The DNA of the CDR3 is TGTGCCAGCTCACCCGTGCCCAACACTGAAGCTTTCTTT.

This chain uses TRBV4-2 with TRBJ1-2, with 7 bases fitting TRBD1. CDR3 length equals 15 residues. Unmatched junction bases numbered 5, after V lost 0 bases and J lost 4 bases. The germline V gene has CDR1 LGHNA and CDR2 YNFKEQ. The CDR3 bases are TGTGCCAGCAGCCAAGATAGAGGGGGCGGCTATGGCTACACCTTC. It codes for CASSQDRGGGYGYTF.

The table lists this clonotype with a few counts. This chain uses TRBV20-1 with TRBJ2-1; a weak D match, TRBD2 (6 bases). The CDR3 is 13 amino acids. Trimming left V 5 bases short and J 9 bases short, with 17 bases between. In germline, CDR1 is DFQATT, CDR2 SNEGSKA (reference sequence). The CDR3 DNA follows: TGCAGTGCTGACAAAGTGGGGGGTGGTGAGCAGTTCTTC. Protein sequence: CSADKVGGGEQFF.

V is TRBV20-1 and J is TRBJ1-1; D is perhaps TRBD1 (5 bases). V lost 4 bases and J lost 0, with 9 bases in between. Germline loops: CDR1 DFQATT, CDR2 SNEGSKA (reference sequence). The CDR3 runs 13 residues. DNA for the CDR3: TGCAGTGCTACGACAGCAATGAACACTGAAGCTTTCTTT. The encoded protein is CSATTAMNTEAFF.